These 25 T cell receptor beta chains originate from one sample sequenced in a study of identical twins. Each CDR3 protein is one row after TCRdb ran MiXCR on the 5' RACE reads. The data show 500,000 or so distinct CDR3 sequences, with approximately 15% seen just once and approximately 0.9% held by the top ten. This sample was shared with a second study, whose subject was yellow fever vaccine responses in identical twins.

The specimen was CD4+ T cells sorted from blood. Every receptor here comes from a woman younger than 35 in good health.

The chain has TRBV10-3 and TRBJ2-2, with D unclear. CDR1 is ENHRY and CDR2 is SYGVKD in the germline V gene. The ends were cut back, 2 bases at V and 6 bases at J, with 13 bases in the middle. CDR3 size: 15 residues. The CDR3 region is CAISEGPISAGELFF. In nucleotides, the CDR3 is TGTGCCATCAGTGAGGGTCCAATTAGTGCCGGGGAGCTGTTTTTT.

This chain uses TRBV7-2 with TRBJ2-7, with 10 bases fitting TRBD1. This CDR3 has 14 residues. The trim removed 1 base at V and 11 bases at J, leaving 8 bases unmatched. The germline gives CDR1 SGHTA, CDR2 FQGNSA. Written as DNA, the CDR3 is TGTGCCAGCAGCTTAGGAGACAGGGGGCGCAAGGAGTACTTC. Protein: CASSLGDRGRKEYF.

This clonotype has a handful of counts. This rearrangement joins TRBV11-1 to TRBJ2-2, with D possibly being TRBD1 (6 bases). CDR3 length equals 18 residues. CDR1 SGHAT and CDR2 FQDESV come from the germline V gene (reference sequence). Trimming shortened V by 2 bases and J by 0 bases, and 16 bases separated the two germline ends. CDR3 amino acids: CASSLKSGQLTNTGELFF. The CDR3 DNA sequence: TGTGCCAGCAGCTTAAAGTCGGGACAACTTACGAACACCGGGGAGCTGTTTTTT.

There are a few counts of this clonotype. The chain recombines TRBV14 with TRBJ2-3; 10 nucleotides align to TRBD2. The CDR3 length is 17 residues. Looked up from germline, CDR1 is SGHDN and CDR2 is FVKESK. V was pared by 0 bases and J by 5 bases, with 8 bases of the junction left unmatched. The CDR3 coding sequence is TGTGCCAGCAGCCAAGAAAGGGGACTAGCGATATTAGATACGCAGTATTTT. Protein product: CASSQERGLAILDTQYF.

A few counts support this clonotype. J is TRBJ2-7 and V is TRBV11-2; the match to TRBD2 covers 8 bases. The CDR3 extends over 18 amino acids. Germline V gene sequence: CDR1 SGHAT, CDR2 FQNNGV. Unmatched junction bases numbered 17, after V lost 3 bases and J lost 4 bases. The CDR3 here is CASSLGNLGGGRFYEQYF. The DNA for the CDR3 is TGTGCCAGCAGCTTGGGGAATTTAGGAGGCGGGAGGTTTTACGAGCAGTACTTC.

This clonotype was counted a few times. This chain joins TRBV20-1 and TRBJ2-6; D remains unclear. Germline values: CDR1 DFQATT, CDR2 SNEGSKA (reference sequence). The V and J ends lost 0 bases and 0 bases respectively, with 9 bases between them. The CDR3 consists of 16 residues. In DNA, the CDR3 is TGCAGTGCTAGAGATCAACGTCTCTCTGGGGCCAACGTCCTGACTTTC. This encodes CSARDQRLSGANVLTF.

The chain employs TRBV10-3 and TRBJ2-2, with TRBD1 identical over 10 bases. The J segment lost 5 bases and the V segment lost 6 bases, leaving 9 bases of the junction unmatched. The germline gives CDR1 ENHRY, CDR2 SYGVKD. CDR3 size: 16 residues. In nucleotides, the CDR3 is TGTGCCATCAGACCGACAGGGGGCTTATTGACCGGGGAGCTGTTTTTT. It yields the protein CAIRPTGGLLTGELFF.

This clonotype was detected a few times. The V and J genes are TRBV29-1 and TRBJ2-3; the match to TRBD1 covers 7 bases. After removal of 5 bases from V and 1 base from J, the junction contained 9 bases not matched to a gene. Germline V CDR1 and CDR2: SQVTM, ANQGSEA. This CDR3 has 15 residues. The CDR3, as DNA: TGCAGCGTTCTCAGGGGGTGGGGACGCACAGATACGCAGTATTTT. Encoded protein: CSVLRGWGRTDTQYF.

This clonotype showed up just a few times. This sequence joins TRBV6-1 and TRBJ2-7; weak D call: TRBD2 (5 bases). The V and J ends lost 6 bases and 0 bases respectively, with 9 bases between them. CDR1 and CDR2 (germline): MNHNS, SASEGT. This CDR3 contains 13 residues. CDR3: CASRSGSSYEQYF. In DNA form, the CDR3 reads TGTGCCAGCAGGAGCGGCAGCTCCTACGAGCAGTACTTC.

This clonotype was counted only a few times. This may stem from a read error, because a much larger clone lies one nucleotide away. The rearrangement links TRBV3-1 to TRBJ2-3, with D unclear. The ends were cut back, 3 bases at V and 6 bases at J, with 4 bases in the middle. Germline V lookup: CDR1 LGHDT, CDR2 YNNKEL (reference sequence). The CDR3 has 11 amino acids. CDR3 amino acids: CASSHGDTQYF. The CDR3 DNA sequence: TGTGCCAGCAGCCACGGGGATACGCAGTATTTT.

The table lists this clonotype with a few counts. A junction boundary mismatches the germline segment, possibly from a read error. The chain has TRBV29-1 and TRBJ2-1; 15 bases match TRBD2. The germline CDR1 and CDR2 sequences are SQVTM and ANQGSEA. The CDR3 is made up of 15 amino acids. The CDR3 region is CSVEGTSGGYNEQFF. For the CDR3, the DNA is TGCAGCGTGGAAGGGACTAGCGGGGGGTACAATGAGCAGTTCTTC.

In DNA, the CDR3 is TGTGCCAGCAGTGAAAGTCGGGGACATCTAAATTCACCCCTCCACTTT. This codes for CASSESRGHLNSPLHF. The chain uses TRBV6-4 and TRBJ1-6; D is perhaps TRBD1 (6 bases). The V end lost 3 bases, the J end lost 7 bases, and 16 bases lay between the germline ends. The CDR3 runs 16 residues. The germline CDR1 and CDR2 sequences are MRHNA and SNTAGT.

This clonotype was found a few times. The chain uses TRBV27 and TRBJ1-5; 9 bases fit TRBD1. The germline CDR1 and CDR2 sequences are MNHEY and SMNVEV (reference sequence). Germline trimming cut 2 bases from V and 7 bases from J; bases unmatched to any gene: 9. CDR3 size: 16 residues. The chain's CDR3 is CASSLTGQGDTQPQHF. CDR3 sequence (DNA): TGTGCCAGCAGTTTAACGGGACAGGGAGATACACAGCCCCAGCATTTT.

J is TRBJ2-3 and V is TRBV12-5; D is ambiguous. This CDR3 is built from 13 residues. Germline CDR1 LGHNT, CDR2 FRNRAP. V was pared by 3 bases and J by 1 base, with 5 bases between. CDR3 region: CASGFRGTDTQYF. As DNA, the CDR3 is TGTGCTAGTGGTTTTCGGGGCACAGATACGCAGTATTTT. The variable domain in full, completed from reference TRBV12-5 and TRBJ2-3, reads DARVTQTPRHKVTEMGQEVTMRCQPILGHNTVFWYRQTMMQGLELLAYFRNRAPLDDSGMPKDRFSAEMPDATLATLKIQPSEPRDSAVYFCASGFRGTDTQYFGPGTRLTVL.

This clonotype was detected only a few times. The rearrangement uses TRBV10-3 and TRBJ2-7, with 9 bases fitting TRBD1. Losses at the gene ends were 5 bases for V and 2 bases for J; bases not matched to a gene: 7. The CDR3 runs 15 residues. The germline CDR1 and CDR2 sequences are ENHRY and SYGVKD. The CDR3 is CAISPRQGVPYEQYF. The CDR3 nucleotides read TGTGCCATCAGTCCCAGACAGGGGGTACCCTACGAGCAGTACTTC.

This clonotype was observed a handful of times. The V call is TRBV6-2 or TRBV6-3, the J call TRBJ2-7; no firm D call. This CDR3 region has 16 residues. Germline CDR1 is MNHEY and CDR2 is SVGEGT. With 7 bases removed from V and 3 bases from J, the gap between germline ends came to 22 bases. CDR3: CASTPKAAKGYYEQYF. The CDR3 DNA follows: TGTGCCAGCACCCCCAAGGCGGCAAAAGGGTACTACGAGCAGTACTTC.

The V gene is TRBV27, the J gene TRBJ2-3, with D tentatively TRBD1 or TRBD2 (5 bases each). CDR3 length: 13 residues. Trimming pared 6 bases from V and 9 bases from J, leaving 16 bases between. In germline, CDR1 is MNHEY, CDR2 SMNVEV (reference sequence). The CDR3, as DNA: TGTGCCAGCAGCCCAGACGTACGGGGCACGCAGTATTTT. Translated, it gives CASSPDVRGTQYF.

This clonotype was seen at least ten times. CDR3 DNA: TGTGCCAGCAGGGGTCCGGGGCGTGAGAACACCGGGGAGCTGTTTTTT. It yields the protein CASRGPGRENTGELFF. The rearrangement uses TRBV12-3 or TRBV12-4 and TRBJ2-2; either TRBD1 or TRBD2 may supply D (5 bases each). The CDR3 is 16 residues long. Between the trimmed V and J ends, which lost 6 bases and 1 base, there was a span of 15 bases.

The chain carries TRBV28 and TRBJ2-1, with D tentatively TRBD2 (5 bases). Per the germline V gene, CDR1 is MDHEN and CDR2 is SYDVKM. The CDR3 has 18 residues. V lost 8 bases to trimming and J lost 2 bases, with 25 bases between them. CDR3 residues: CASSFAIFGDPTYNEQFF. CDR3 bases: TGTGCCAGCTCTTTTGCCATTTTCGGGGATCCTACCTACAATGAGCAGTTCTTC.

This clonotype was counted only a few times. The chain couples TRBV7-2 to TRBJ2-2; D perhaps matches TRBD2 (5 bases). In germline, CDR1 is SGHTA, CDR2 FQGNSA. This CDR3 contains 17 residues. V shed 1 base and J shed 3 bases, with 15 bases lying between them. The CDR3 reads CASSLVRGRGYTGELFF. In nucleotides, the CDR3 is TGTGCCAGCAGCTTAGTACGTGGGAGAGGTTACACCGGGGAGCTGTTTTTT.

The CDR3 DNA sequence: TGCGCCAGCAGCCAGCTTTTGGGCAGACACAACACTGAAGCTTTCTTT. It codes for CASSQLLGRHNTEAFF. The chain employs TRBV4-1 and TRBJ1-1; no clear D. There are 16 residues in the CDR3. The germline V gene has CDR1 MGHRA and CDR2 YSYEKL. Trimming left V 3 bases short and J 2 bases short, with 16 bases between.

This clonotype has a handful of counts. CDR3 loop: CASSPRTGGDEQYF. The CDR3, as DNA: TGTGCCAGCTCACCTCGGACAGGGGGGGACGAGCAGTACTTC. J is TRBJ2-7 and V is TRBV18, with 10 bases identical to TRBD1. Germline V CDR1 and CDR2: KGHSH, LQKENI. V trimming: 3 bases; J trimming: 5 bases; junction bases outside the gene matches: 4. The CDR3 has 14 amino acids.

A few counts support this clonotype. The rearrangement joins TRBV9 to TRBJ2-3; a possible D gene is TRBD2 (6 bases). V was clipped by 5 bases and J by 3 bases, with 16 bases between them. The germline V gene encodes CDR1 SGDLS and CDR2 YYNGEE. There are 15 residues in the CDR3. For the CDR3, the DNA is TGTGCCAGCAGTCCTACGGGGGAGCTGACAGATACGCAGTATTTT. As protein: CASSPTGELTDTQYF.

The chain has TRBV3-1 and TRBJ2-7; D gene uncertain. The V and J ends lost 2 bases and 2 bases respectively, with 10 bases between them. CDR1 and CDR2 (germline): LGHDT, YNNKEL (reference sequence). The CDR3 is made up of 14 amino acids. This chain's CDR3 is CASSQNTGPYEQYF. In DNA form, the CDR3 reads TGTGCCAGCAGCCAAAATACCGGACCCTACGAGCAGTACTTC.

The chain uses TRBV3-1 and TRBJ1-2; no definite D call. CDR3 length equals 14 residues. Germline values: CDR1 LGHDT, CDR2 YNNKEL (reference sequence). V lost 1 base and J 6 bases, leaving 12 bases between the germline ends. CDR3 sequence reads: CASSQAGSLHGYTF. The CDR3 nucleotides are TGTGCCAGCAGCCAAGCGGGCAGTCTCCATGGCTACACCTTC.